This TCR beta chain was captured in a study of T-cell memory formation after mild COVID-19. CDR1 is SNHLY, CDR2 FYNNEI, per germline. CDR3 size: 14 residues. V lost 4 bases and J 4 bases, leaving 12 bases between the germline ends. General observations from the study: Certain responding clones were present in pre-infection memory, suggesting participation of cross-reactive memory.

Using constant-segment primers, 5'RACE produced TCR alpha and TCR beta cDNA libraries carrying sample barcodes and UMIs. MiXCR, run by TCRdb on the 5' RACE reads, gives a single entry per CDR3 protein. The sample includes around 300,000 distinct CDR3 sequences, roughly an eighth of them seen just once. This clonotype occurred a few times. Its antigen remains unknown. The sample comprised PBMCs or a T cell subset sorted from them (not recorded which). The TCR comes from a man younger than 35 who had mild COVID-19 (a few samples of this study predate the infection). Cell type and time point are not known. The V and J genes are TRBV2 and TRBJ2-3; D possibly matches TRBD1 or TRBD2 (5 bases each). Here the CDR3 DNA reads TGTGCCAGCAGTGCAAGGGACCCCGCAGATACGCAGTATTTT. This translates into CASSARDPADTQYF. The whole variable domain, remainder taken from reference TRBV2 and TRBJ2-3, is EPEVTQTPSHQVTQMGQEVILRCVPISNHLYFYWYRQILGQKVEFLVSFYNNEISEKSEIFDDQFSVERPDGSNFTLKIRSTKLEDSAMYFCASSARDPADTQYFGPGTRLTVL.